This TCR beta chain was recovered during a study of shared clonotypes between healthy human individuals. Comment on this clone: Its antigen remains unknown.

Naivety among CD8 cells was defined by CD45RO negativity and positive CCR7 selection, thereby excluding terminally differentiated effector memory CD45RA+ cells. The assay was immunoSEQ multiplex PCR, and TCRdb's table has in-frame clones only and misses some. The sample consists of millions of clones, less than 95% of them appearing once. CDR3 length equals 17 residues. Germline lookup yields CDR1 SNHLY and CDR2 FYNNEI. Trimming removed 2 bases from V and 5 bases from J, with 18 bases in between. Whole-study results and caveats: Sampling used blood alone; tissue repertoires probably differ.

This clonotype originated in a man aged 18 to 30 in good health. Source material: naive CD8+ T cells sorted from blood. The rearrangement uses TRBV2 and TRBJ1-4; the D is unclear. The CDR3 sequence is CASSEPPDGSQNEKLFF. The CDR3 coding sequence is TGTGCCAGCAGTGAACCCCCGGACGGCTCACAAAATGAAAAACTGTTTTTT.